The present TCR beta chain was sequenced within a study of T cell responses to AZD1222 COVID-19 vaccine. Regarding the study as a whole: Spike-wide vaccine-associated CD4 TCRs dominated at 160-218 and 743-854. Samples come after the peak T cell response, not at day 14.

Libraries were prepared by immunoSEQ multiplex PCR; TCRdb keeps only in-frame clonotypes and omits some of them. The profile covers about 66,000 clones, with 65% to 80% appearing a single time and less than 4.5% taken by the ten largest. In its sample, this clone is medium-sized (0.01 to 0.1%). Its specificity is unknown. The receptor's source is an adult who received the AZD1222 COVID-19 vaccine. Sample: peripheral blood, taken 28 days after the second AZD1222 dose.

CDR3 amino acids: CASSTGQGVGNTIYF. In DNA form, the CDR3 reads TGCGCCAGCAGCACGGGACAGGGTGTTGGAAACACCATATATTTT. The chain employs TRBV5-1 and TRBJ1-3; 9 positions match TRBD1. V gave up 4 bases and J gave up 3 bases; unmatched junction bases: 5. The CDR3 runs to 15 residues. CDR1 SGHRS and CDR2 YFSETQ come from the germline V gene.